These T cell receptor beta chains were read from a single sample in a study of blood T cell repertoires in COVID-19. Here immunoSEQ multiplex PCR was the method, and the copy in TCRdb shows in-frame clones only, minus some. Among approximately 400,000 clones listed, 91% were seen once. Sequenced sample: PBMCs or T cells enriched from blood (not recorded which). All receptors come from a woman in her 40s who had been exposed to COVID-19. Each CDR3 is given with its conserved first and last residue. The D gene is left open where the match is weak. Clone size, where shown, is once, few, many, or a class for clones that have expanded.

>TRBV14|-|-|TRBJ1-1
TGTGCCAGCAGCCAGATCGGCAGGTTGAACACTGAAGCTTTCTTT
CASSQIGRLNTEAFF
>TRBV11-3|-|TRBD2|TRBJ2-1
TGTGCCAGCAGCTTATCACTAGCGGGGGTGGATAATGAGCAGTTCTTC
CASSLSLAGVDNEQFF
>TRBV3-1/TRBV3-2|-|TRBD1|TRBJ1-4
TGTGCCAGCAGCCAAGACATCCGGGCCCAGGGGGTTAGTGAAAAACTGTTTTTT
CASSQDIRAQGVSEKLFF
>TRBV12-5|-|-|TRBJ2-1
TGTGCTAGTGGTTTGCAAGCGGGCTACAATGAGCAGTTCTTC
CASGLQAGYNEQFF
>TRBV2|-|-|TRBJ1-4
TGTGCCAGCAGTGCGGGAGGGGCGGGTAATGAAAAACTGTTTTTT
CASSAGGAGNEKLFF
>TRBV7-2|few|-|TRBJ2-3
TGTGCCAGCAGCTTACGGCAGGGCCCCACAGATACGCAGTATTTT
CASSLRQGPTDTQYF
>TRBV20-1|-|-|TRBJ2-1
TGCAGTGCTAGTGGGCGGCCCGGCGTATATGAGCAGTTCTTC
CSASGRPGVYEQFF
>TRBV5-1|-|TRBD2|TRBJ2-5
TGCGCCAGCAGCTTGTCATCTAGCGGGGTTCAAGAGACCCAGTACTTC
CASSLSSSGVQETQYF
>TRBV3-1/TRBV3-2|-|TRBD1|TRBJ1-1
TGTGCCAGCACCTCAGGACAGGCAGTCTTGAACACTGAAGCTTTCTTT
CASTSGQAVLNTEAFF
>TRBV5-1|-|-|TRBJ2-7
TGCGCCAGCAGCTTTAATTGGGGCGGCGAGCAGTACTTC
CASSFNWGGEQYF
>TRBV5-3|-|TRBD2|TRBJ2-3
TGTGCCAGAAGCTTCGGACTAGCGGGAGGTGATAGCACAGATACGCAGTATTTT
CARSFGLAGGDSTDTQYF
>TRBV19|-|-|TRBJ1-2
TGTGCCAGTAGTATCCCGGGGAAGGGTAACTATGGCTACACCTTC
CASSIPGKGNYGYTF
>TRBV18|-|-|TRBJ2-7
TGTGCCAGCTCACCACAAGGGCAGGGCCCCTACGAGCAGTACTTC
CASSPQGQGPYEQYF
>TRBV19|-|-|TRBJ1-2
TGTGCCAGTAATGGGGCAGGGATCGTTTATGGCTACACCTTC
CASNGAGIVYGYTF
>TRBV7-2|-|TRBD2|TRBJ2-3
TGTGCCAGCAGCTTAGCGGCTCTCGGGGGGGCGAGCACAGATACGCAGTATTTT
CASSLAALGGASTDTQYF
>TRBV6-2/TRBV6-3|-|-|TRBJ2-1
TGTGCCAGCAGTTACTCTCCTAGCACGCAGTTCTTC
CASSYSPSTQFF
>TRBV3-1/TRBV3-2|-|TRBD2|TRBJ2-1
TGTGCCAGCAGCCAAGAGAGTCTTTCCGGGACTAGAATGTTCTTC
CASSQESLSGTRMFF
>TRBV3-1/TRBV3-2|-|TRBD2|TRBJ2-1
TGTGCCAGCAGCCAAGAGGTTAGCGGGAGCTCCTACAATGAGCAGTTCTTC
CASSQEVSGSSYNEQFF
>TRBV9|-|TRBD1|TRBJ1-6
TGTGCCAGCAGCGTAAAATCAGGGACAGGCCCCCTCCACTTT
CASSVKSGTGPLHF
>TRBV2|-|TRBD2|TRBJ2-7
TGTGCCAGCAGTGAACGCGGGGGTGGCTACGAGCAGTACTTC
CASSERGGGYEQYF
>TRBV7-2|-|TRBD2|TRBJ2-1
TGTGCCAGCAGCTATACCGGGACTAGCTCCTACAATGAGCAGTTCTTC
CASSYTGTSSYNEQFF
>TRBV6-5|-|-|TRBJ2-1
TGTGCCAGCAGCGAGGAAGGATTGAGAAATGAGCAGTTCTTC
CASSEEGLRNEQFF
>TRBV4-2|-|-|TRBJ1-1
TGTGCCAGCAGCCAAGTACAGGTTCTTGCGAACACTGAAGCTTTCTTT
CASSQVQVLANTEAFF
>TRBV3-1/TRBV3-2|-|-|TRBJ2-1
TGTGCCAGCAGCCAGGGGATAGCGGTATCCAATGAGCAGTTCTTC
CASSQGIAVSNEQFF
>TRBV5-4|-|TRBD1|TRBJ1-4
TGTGCCAGCAGCTCCTATGGACAGGGAGCTGTGTCGGGGGAAAAACTGTTTTTT
CASSSYGQGAVSGEKLFF
>TRBV30|-|TRBD2|TRBJ2-5
TGTGCCCGGACTAGCAGGGAGACCCAGTACTTC
CARTSRETQYF
>TRBV5-1|-|TRBD1|TRBJ1-1
TGCGCCAGCAGCTTGGACTCCGCAGGGGGCGCAGGGACTGAAGCTTTCTTT
CASSLDSAGGAGTEAFF
>TRBV5-1|-|TRBD1|TRBJ1-2
TGCGCCAGCAGCCCGGGGACAGCATCGAGGGCTGGCTACACCTTC
CASSPGTASRAGYTF
>TRBV4-2|-|TRBD2|TRBJ2-3
TGTGCCAGCAGCTTCGGACTAGCGGGAGGCCATGGAACAGATACGCAGTATTTT
CASSFGLAGGHGTDTQYF
>TRBV12-5|-|TRBD1|TRBJ1-4
TGTGCTAGTGGCGGGGGACAGGGGGCCGGTGAAAAACTGTTTTTT
CASGGGQGAGEKLFF
>TRBV29-1|-|-|TRBJ2-7
TGCAGCGTTGGGGGCCAGCCCTACGAGCAGTACTTC
CSVGGQPYEQYF
>TRBV5-1|-|TRBD1|TRBJ1-1
TGCGCCAGCAGCTCGGGACAGATGAACACTGAAGCTTTCTTT
CASSSGQMNTEAFF
>TRBV6-1|-|-|TRBJ1-1
TGTGCCAGCAGTGACCGGGGGGGAAGTCGGACTGAAGCTTTCTTT
CASSDRGGSRTEAFF
>TRBV4-2|-|TRBD2|TRBJ2-1
TGTGCCAGCAGCGAAGGGTACGGGACTAGCGGCAACAATGAGCAGTTCTTC
CASSEGYGTSGNNEQFF
>TRBV27|-|-|TRBJ1-6
TGTGCCAGCAGCCGCCTGACGATCCCAGGGTCCTATAATTCACCCCTCCACTTT
CASSRLTIPGSYNSPLHF
>TRBV27|few|TRBD1|TRBJ1-5
TGTGCCAGCAGGAAGGGACAGGTGGGCCTTTGGGGCAATCAGCCCCAGCATTTT
CASRKGQVGLWGNQPQHF
>TRBV30|-|-|TRBJ1-2
TGTGCCTGGAGGAGGCAGGGAGGGGGCTATGGCTACACCTTC
CAWRRQGGGYGYTF
>TRBV7-9|-|-|TRBJ1-1
TGTGCCAGCAGCTTAGGACAGCAAGAAGCTTTCTTT
CASSLGQQEAFF
>TRBV29-1|-|-|TRBJ2-2
TGCAGCGCCGTCCAGGGGAACACCGGGGAGCTGTTTTTT
CSAVQGNTGELFF
>TRBV10-3|-|-|TRBJ2-1
TGTGCCACCGAGGAAAGCTCCTACAATGAGCAGTTCTTC
CATEESSYNEQFF
>TRBV6-2/TRBV6-3|-|-|TRBJ1-3
TGTGCCAGCAGTTACTCGGACAGCCACCCCTCTGGAAACACCATATATTTT
CASSYSDSHPSGNTIYF
>TRBV5-1|-|-|TRBJ2-1
TGCGCCAGCAGCTTGGCGCTGAGCTCCTACAATGAGCAGTTCTTC
CASSLALSSYNEQFF
>TRBV12-3/TRBV12-4|-|TRBD1|TRBJ1-2
TGTGCCAGCACCCGACAGGGATACTCTGGCTACACCTTC
CASTRQGYSGYTF
>TRBV7-9|-|-|TRBJ1-1
TGTGCCAGCAGCTTAAGAGGGTATGAAGCTTTCTTT
CASSLRGYEAFF
>TRBV5-4|-|-|TRBJ1-4
TGTGCCAGCAGCCGGGGGAGGACCCGTGATGAAAAACTGTTTTTT
CASSRGRTRDEKLFF
>TRBV7-2|-|-|TRBJ1-1
TGTGCCAGCAGTAACCGGGGAGGCACTGAAGCTTTCTTT
CASSNRGGTEAFF